Listed below are T cell receptor beta chains from one sample, sequenced in a study of PD-1 blockade in classical Hodgkin lymphoma. Method: immunoSEQ multiplex PCR; TCRdb's copy keeps in-frame clones and lacks some. The data show 40,000 to 50,000 clones, 55% to 70% seen once. The source was peripheral blood mononuclear cells (PBMCs), collected before the fourth cycle of nivolumab. These receptors came from a human donor with classical Hodgkin lymphoma. The CDR3 runs from the conserved cysteine through the conserved F or W. Each record gives: V gene, J gene, CDR3 protein.

TRBV27,TRBJ1-1,CASSLKRGAPTEAFF
TRBV27,TRBJ1-1,CASSSPPGQGPPDEAFF
TRBV18,TRBJ1-2,CASSPPGLNYGYTF
TRBV30,TRBJ1-2,CAWSVGQGYGYTF
TRBV15,TRBJ1-3,CATRAGLSGNTIYF
TRBV4-2,TRBJ2-1,CASSQGHRTSGSYNEQFF
TRBV5-1,TRBJ1-2,CASSLTGQGDYGYTF
TRBV5-1,TRBJ2-2,CASTLVGTNTGELFF
TRBV14,TRBJ1-4,CASSQEPGLGEKLFF
TRBV5-4,TRBJ2-1,CASSLTGYNEQFF
TRBV7-9,TRBJ2-7,CASSMTPNQYEQYF
TRBV4-3,TRBJ1-4,CASSQDVGRSNEKLFF
TRBV11-2,TRBJ2-1,CASSIVSYNEQFF
TRBV9,TRBJ2-5,CASSVRDGGQETQYF
TRBV10-1,TRBJ2-3,CASSETSRPDTQYF
TRBV5-1,TRBJ2-7,CASSLAETGDTYEQYF
TRBV10-3,TRBJ1-1,CATQVLSGGANTEAFF
TRBV9,TRBJ2-1,CASSGEVKGRYNEQFF
TRBV4-1,TRBJ2-1,CASSWTLAGVSDNEQFF
TRBV9,TRBJ2-7,CASSVAGEHSYEQYF
TRBV7-9,TRBJ1-1,CASSLGGGPTEAFF
TRBV15,TRBJ2-2,CATSGLRGAEGTGELFF
TRBV28,TRBJ2-5,CASRTTYREGTQYF
TRBV25-1,TRBJ1-2,CASSENRDYGYTF
TRBV5-4,TRBJ2-5,CASSLVGGDQETQYF
TRBV30,TRBJ2-3,CAWSVGGGTDTQYF
TRBV5-4,TRBJ2-3,CASSLVPGTDTQYF
TRBV14,TRBJ2-4,CASSRNSKNIQYF
TRBV7-2,TRBJ1-4,CASSPRTGATNEKLFF
TRBV18,TRBJ1-3,CASSPTQAGNTIYF
TRBV5-1,TRBJ2-3,CASRLDLVTDTQYF
TRBV6-5,TRBJ1-1,CASSYDWGGNEAFF
TRBV2,TRBJ1-3,CASRTPGGASGNTIYF
TRBV5-1,TRBJ2-6,CASMRGSGANVLTF
TRBV7-9,TRBJ1-2,CASSLSGPENYGYTF
TRBV7-6,TRBJ2-3,CASSLAPGWGRSDTQYF
TRBV7-3,TRBJ2-5,CASSLIKTSRETQYF
TRBV5-4,TRBJ2-3,CASRSGLVGNTDTQYF
TRBV7-3,TRBJ2-3,CASSLAGSTDTQYF